Given below is one T cell receptor (beta chain) in context. This sample stems from a study of cytomegalovirus exposure and HLA in healthy donors. CDR3 length: 14 residues. With 4 bases clipped from V and 10 bases from J, the junction kept 11 bases outside the gene matches. Germline CDR1 reads SGHDT; CDR2 reads YYEEEE. Use of 60 Vbeta and 13 Jbeta primers characterized the PCR. Profiling relied on immunoSEQ multiplex PCR, and the TCRdb table lists in-frame clones only, not all of them. The table includes approximately 190,000 clones, 75% to 80% detected once. The V call is TRBV5-6, the J call TRBJ2-4, with 7 bases fitting TRBD1. Sequenced material: PBMCs. This clonotype originated in a woman aged 30 to 39 in good health and CMV-seropositive. CDR3 loop: CASSDWDRFQIQYF. In nucleotides, the CDR3 is TGTGCCAGCAGCGATTGGGACAGATTCCAAATTCAGTACTTC.